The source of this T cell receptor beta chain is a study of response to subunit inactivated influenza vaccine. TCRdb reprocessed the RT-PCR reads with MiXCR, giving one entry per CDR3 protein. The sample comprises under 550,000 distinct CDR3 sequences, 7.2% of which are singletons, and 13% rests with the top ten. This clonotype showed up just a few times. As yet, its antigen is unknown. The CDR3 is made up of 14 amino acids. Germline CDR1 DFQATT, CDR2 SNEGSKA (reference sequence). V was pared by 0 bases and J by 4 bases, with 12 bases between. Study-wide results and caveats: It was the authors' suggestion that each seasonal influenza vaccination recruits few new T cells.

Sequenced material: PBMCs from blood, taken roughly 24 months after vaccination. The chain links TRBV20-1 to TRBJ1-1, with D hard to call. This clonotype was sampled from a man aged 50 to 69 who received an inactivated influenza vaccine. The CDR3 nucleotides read TGCAGTGCTAGAGATCCGGGTTGGGGCACTGAAGCTTTCTTT. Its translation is CSARDPGWGTEAFF.